Listed here is a single TCR beta chain. At least ten counts were recorded for this clonotype. It lacks a known antigen. No base qualities exist here, and no much larger clone lies one base off it. Cut back by 0 bases and 3 bases, the V and J ends lie 8 bases apart. CDR1 and CDR2 are drawn from the germline V gene (reference sequence): GTSNPN, SVGIG. Spanning cysteine to phenylalanine, the CDR3 consists of 13 amino acids. Only the CDR3 portion is preserved as DNA: 39 bases, with reading frame beginning at the first base. Moderately to severely active disease, a Clinical Activity Score of at least 3, a NOSPECS grade of at least 4, and a duration under 3 months were present in ophthalmopathy patients. Patients with uncontrolled infections, other autoimmune diseases, pregnancy or lactation were excluded. Diagnoses relied on clinical symptoms, serum thyroxine and TRAb, thyroid ultrasound and orbital computed tomography. Ficoll-Paque density gradient centrifugation was used to isolate PBMCs from around 9.1 ml of fresh peripheral blood. Trizol reagent was used to extract total RNA, and RNA quality was then checked on an Agilent 2100 Bioanalyzer.

This specimen comes from a study of T cells in Graves' hyperthyroidism and ophthalmopathy (dated by TCRdb to the late 2010s). For the study in its entirety: Peripheral blood samples were taken at initial diagnosis, before any treatment was given. A discovery cohort of approximately 97 patients, approximately 45 with Graves' ophthalmopathy and about 60 with stable Graves' hyperthyroidism, was used to find distinguishing TCR V-J signatures. Whether ophthalmopathy could be predicted prospectively was tested in an independent validation cohort made up of under 20 hyperthyroidism patients plus 17 patients who later progressed to ophthalmopathy. The roughly 99 discovery patients were divided at random into training and test sets in a 7:3 ratio. In addition, the study compared T-cell repertoires in thyroid tissue and in blood from about six Graves' hyperthyroidism patients. After blood sampling, hyperthyroidism patients were treated with methimazole at a starting dose of 30 mg daily, and ophthalmopathy patients were treated with high-dose intravenous methylprednisolone. According to the paper, TCR Vbeta CDR3 sequencing was carried out on approximately 140 peripheral blood samples, which came from more than 40 ophthalmopathy, 75 to 80 hyperthyroidism and about 17 progressor patients. Beyond this particular receptor, the publication reports: A 13 V-J signature model separated ophthalmopathy from stable hyperthyroidism, with over 85% sensitivity and around 84% specificity in cross-validation and 80%/75% in testing. Most expanded thyroid clonotypes (frequency above 0.001) were also detected in blood, suggesting blood repertoires may reflect thyroid immune responses. In validation, the model predicted progression to ophthalmopathy with approximately 69% sensitivity and roughly 75% specificity, a median of approximately 6.7 months before onset. No statistical method was used to set the sample size in advance, and investigators knew the group allocation.

The TCR beta CDR3 regions were amplified from RNA transcripts. A first-round RT-PCR of the TCR CDR3 used the HTBI primer set with the Qiagen OneStep RT-PCR kit. Libraries were constructed in a second round of multiplex PCR, after which size selection and purification were performed. Sequencing of the libraries was done on an Illumina HiSeq2000 using paired-end 100 bp reads. In the paper's pipeline: SOAPnuke was used to process the raw data, with reads discarded if the reads contained adapters or uncalled bases, had a mean Phred below 15, or lacked an exact constant-primer or identifier match. COPE v1.2.5 was used to merge the high-quality paired reads, and each unique nucleotide sequence was defined as a clonotype. MiTCR v1.1 was used to align clonotypes to the IMGT TRBV, TRBD and TRBJ reference segments. Analysis was restricted to V-J combinations with a frequency above 0.0001, which covered over 98% of repertoires. The TCS score was defined as the ratio of F50 (clonal expansion) to E x V (chaos), calculated using BLOSUM62-based TCRdist between CDR3 peptides within each V-J. Welch's t-statistics and random forest reduced roughly 500 V-J features to 10 to 15, which were used in a naive Bayes classifier (R e1071). The raw public data were reprocessed by TCRdb itself: fastp quality trimming at Q25, MiXCR clonotype calling, in-frame beta chains only. Each record represents a unique CDR3 protein, reported with the most common genes and DNA among its rows. The V and J calls and clone size are TCRdb's, not the authors'. The sample table contains roughly 240,000 distinct CDR3 sequences; only one count was recorded for about 25% of them. Clones ranked in the top ten supply 35% of the sample.

Material for sequencing was blood. The clonotype was recovered from a woman aged 40-49 years with Graves' ophthalmopathy. The V gene is TRBV30 and the J gene is TRBJ1-2; no D gene is confidently identified. This receptor carries the CDR3 CAWSVNSDYGYTF. The DNA reads as follows: TGTGCCTGGAGTGTAAACAGTGACTATGGCTACACCTTC.